Detailed here is one TCR beta chain. This sample was taken from a study of technical replicates of blood from a few donors. The CDR3 loop spans 15 amino acids. From germline, CDR1 is GTSNPN and CDR2 SVGIG (reference sequence). The V segment lost 5 bases and the J segment 4 bases; nucleotides outside the gene matches: 14. The data were produced by immunoSEQ multiplex PCR, yet TCRdb's version contains in-frame clones alone and is incomplete. In the table there are around 70,000 clones, 95% to 98% of which are singletons. Sequenced input: T cells isolated from PBMCs. The sequence was obtained from a human donor in good health. V gene TRBV30 combines with J gene TRBJ2-7; 7 nucleotides align to TRBD1. The CDR3: CAWALTGTAEYEQYF. The CDR3 nucleotides read TGTGCCTGGGCACTCACCGGGACAGCCGAATACGAGCAGTACTTC.